This note documents a single T cell receptor (beta chain) sequence. Its antigen is still unknown. These data come from a study of cytomegalovirus exposure and HLA in healthy donors. General observations from the study: Other equally common chains were less clonally expanded than HLA-associated TCR beta chains, a later analysis showed.

Amplification used 60 Vbeta primers and 13 Jbeta primers. Libraries were prepared by immunoSEQ multiplex PCR; TCRdb keeps only in-frame clonotypes and omits some of them. The data show more than 90,000 clones, roughly 63% seen once. The sequenced sample consisted of PBMCs. The TCR was taken from a middle-aged man in good health and CMV-seronegative.

CDR3 DNA sequence: TGCGCCAGCAGCCAGGATTGGACAGGGGTCAAACCCCTCCACTTT. Amino acids: CASSQDWTGVKPLHF. The chain carries TRBV4-3 and TRBJ1-6; 9 nucleotides line up with TRBD1. J was trimmed by 12 bases and V by 3 bases; bases with no gene match: 9. Per the germline V gene, CDR1 is LGHNA and CDR2 is YSLEER. CDR3 size: 15 residues.